This T cell receptor (beta chain) was identified in a study of T cell clusters in autoimmune cytopenias. About the study: The median distinct TRB clonotype count was approximately 2,400 per sample, from a median roughly 50,000 reads.

According to its frequency, this clonotype is medium-sized. The antigen is not known. Roughly 38,000 genome equivalents of blood DNA were amplified for TRB. TRB was amplified by touch-down multiplex PCR, primer pools A and B combined. From its re-call of the multiplex PCR reads, TCRdb lists each CDR3 protein once, without DNA. Its table lists 6,000 to 8,500 distinct CDR3 sequences. Germline V gives CDR1 SGHDT, CDR2 YYEEEE. The CDR3 has 16 amino acids. Study outcomes and limitations: TRB repertoire shifts in secondary cytopenia and chronic lymphocytic leukemia mostly reflected lymphoma, not autoimmunity. Physiological T cell clusters of healthy donors were apparently absent in primary autoimmune cytopenia patients.

The V gene is TRBV5-6, the J gene TRBJ2-3; TCRdb gives TRBD2 as the D gene, but with no DNA this cannot be confirmed. The clonotype comes from a human donor with an autoimmune cytopenia or autoimmune hepatitis (not recorded which). Specimen: peripheral blood. The CDR3 loop is CASSRRTLLSTDTQYF.